The 21 T cell receptor beta chains given below trace back to one sample, sequenced in a study of CD8+ T cells in alopecia areata listed by TCRdb under 2018. Libraries came from the immunoSEQ multiplex PCR assay. For TCR sequencing, RNA was extracted from every sample and reverse transcribed into cDNA to serve as template. TCRdb carries this immuneACCESS record with in-frame sequences only. Its versions omit some clonotypes, under half of them owing to an unresolved V gene in the studies checked, with the rest unexplained. This sample gives 150,000 or so clones in total; more than 40% of them show up just once. The ten largest clones represent roughly a sixth of the sample. This sample's time point label indicates: baseline before oral tofacitinib. The material sequenced was CD8+ T cells sorted from blood, taken at week 0. These receptors were obtained from a human donor with alopecia areata.

There are a few counts of this clone. CDR3 amino acids: CASSRDRENTEAFF. CDR3 DNA sequence: TGCGCCAGCAGCCGTGACAGGGAGAACACTGAAGCTTTCTTT. The chain carries TRBV5-1 and TRBJ1-1, with 7 bases identical to TRBD1. The germline V gene encodes CDR1 SGHRS and CDR2 YFSETQ. This CDR3 region has 14 residues. The ends lost 4 bases at V and 1 base at J; junction bases unmatched: 4.

This clone was seen only a few times. The chain couples TRBV14 to TRBJ2-5, with D possibly being TRBD1 (6 bases). The J call could be wrong; TRBJ2-7 is a better fit for the DNA end. Germline assignment: CDR1 SGHDN and CDR2 FVKESK. This CDR3 region has 14 residues. The chain's CDR3 is CASSRRTVAYEQYF. CDR3 nucleotides: TGTGCCAGCAGCCGTAGGACAGTTGCCTACGAGCAGTACTTC.

This chain connects TRBV10-2 to TRBJ2-1; TRBD1 might be the D (5 bases). There are 12 residues in the CDR3. Germline V gene lookup returns CDR1 WSHSY and CDR2 SAAADI. V shed 2 bases and J shed 9 bases, with 8 bases lying between them. Here the CDR3 reads CASSEGAGEQFF. In DNA, the CDR3 is TGCGCCAGCAGTGAGGGGGCCGGTGAGCAGTTCTTC.

The J gene is TRBJ2-7, the V gene TRBV5-6, with 9 bases matching TRBD1. With V trimmed by 2 bases and J by 10 bases, 10 bases remained unmatched. Looked up from germline, CDR1 is SGHDT and CDR2 is YYEEEE. The CDR3 contains 14 residues. The DNA of the CDR3 is TGTGCCAGCAGCTTTGCGGACAGGGGCAGGGATCAGTACTTC. Its translation is CASSFADRGRDQYF.

This chain joins TRBV15 and TRBJ1-4; D is undetermined. The germline V gene has CDR1 LNHNV and CDR2 YYDKDF (reference sequence). V lost 2 bases and J lost 0, with 10 bases in between. This CDR3 has 16 amino acids. CDR3 sequence (DNA): TGTGCCACCAGCAGACCTTCAGACGCAACTAATGAAAAACTGTTTTTT. Encoded protein: CATSRPSDATNEKLFF.

As DNA, the CDR3 is TGTGCCAGCAGCTTAGGGGGAGACAATCAGCCCCAGCATTTT. It yields the protein CASSLGGDNQPQHF. The J gene is TRBJ1-5, the V gene TRBV7-9; D gene ambiguous. From germline, CDR1 is SEHNR and CDR2 FQNEAQ (reference sequence). This CDR3 has 14 amino acids. V was shortened by 1 base and J by 3 bases, with 7 bases between the two germline ends.

The sample holds one count of this clone. The rearrangement uses TRBV5-1 and TRBJ2-7, with 10 bases fitting TRBD1. V gave up 4 bases and J gave up 4 bases; unmatched junction bases: 8. CDR1 and CDR2 (germline): SGHRS, YFSETQ. CDR3 size: 15 residues. The CDR3: CASSLGQGMRYEQYF. In nucleotides, the CDR3 is TGCGCCAGCAGCCTGGGACAGGGGATGAGGTACGAGCAGTACTTC.

The chain is built from TRBV5-6 and TRBJ1-2; D gene uncertain. This CDR3 is 12 amino acids long. Germline loops: CDR1 SGHDT, CDR2 YYEEEE. V shed 0 bases and J shed 8 bases, with 8 bases lying between them. The CDR3 DNA reads as TGTGCCAGCAGCTTGGCAAATTGGGGCTACACCTTC. This encodes CASSLANWGYTF.

This chain uses TRBV4-2 with TRBJ1-1; D is possibly TRBD1 (6 bases). CDR3 length: 17 amino acids. Germline CDR1 and CDR2: LGHNA and YNFKEQ. Trimming pared 2 bases from V and 0 bases from J, leaving 16 bases between. CDR3 DNA sequence: TGTGCCAGCAGCCAATTTTTGGGGGCAGAGGTGAACACTGAAGCTTTCTTT. This encodes CASSQFLGAEVNTEAFF.

This clone was counted a few times. The chain employs TRBV27 and TRBJ2-2, with D perhaps matching TRBD2 (5 bases). The CDR3 extends over 14 amino acids. Germline CDR1 reads MNHEY; CDR2 reads SMNVEV (reference sequence). V gave up 1 base and J gave up 6 bases, with 9 bases separating them. The CDR3, as DNA: TGTGCCAGCAGTTTATATCCCGGGGCCGGGGAGCTGTTTTTT. It encodes CASSLYPGAGELFF.

This clone was counted between two and nine times. The genes are TRBV10-3 and TRBJ2-7; D possibly matches TRBD1 or TRBD2 (5 bases each). The CDR3 runs to 15 residues. The germline CDR1 and CDR2 sequences are ENHRY and SYGVKD. Deletions cut 0 bases from V and 0 bases from J, with 9 bases between. CDR3 coding DNA: TGTGCCATCAGTGAGTCCGAGGGGCTCTCCTACGAGCAGTACTTC. It translates to CAISESEGLSYEQYF.

The chain carries TRBV9 and TRBJ1-2; D not certain. Trimming cost V 0 bases and J 7 bases, with 7 bases left between them. There are 12 residues in the CDR3. CDR1 is SGDLS and CDR2 is YYNGEE in the germline V gene. The CDR3 DNA reads TGTGCCAGCAGCGTAGCAGGATTTGGCTACACCTTC. This encodes CASSVAGFGYTF.

The chain uses TRBV29-1 and TRBJ2-7; D remains unclear. Germline loops: CDR1 SQVTM, CDR2 ANQGSEA. Trimming took off 1 base at V and 7 bases at J, with 11 bases between the two ends. The CDR3 length is 12 residues. CDR3: CSVEGAYEEQYF. CDR3 DNA: TGCAGCGTTGAAGGGGCTTACGAGGAGCAGTACTTC.

The chain employs TRBV5-1 and TRBJ1-1; D not certain. Deletions cut 5 bases from V and 0 bases from J, with 8 bases between. Germline V gene sequence: CDR1 SGHRS, CDR2 YFSETQ. The CDR3 contains 13 residues. CDR3: CASRPRLNTEAFF. The CDR3 DNA is TGCGCCAGCAGGCCTCGGCTGAACACTGAAGCTTTCTTT.

The V call is TRBV29-1, the J call TRBJ2-1; D gene ambiguous. The CDR3 consists of 15 residues. V was trimmed by 6 bases and J by 0 bases, leaving 15 bases between them. Germline loops: CDR1 SQVTM, CDR2 ANQGSEA. Written as DNA, the CDR3 is TGCAGCGTCACCCCAAGGCCAAACTCCTACAATGAGCAGTTCTTC. Translated: CSVTPRPNSYNEQFF.

The V and J genes are TRBV15 and TRBJ1-5; D is undetermined. The germline gives CDR1 LNHNV, CDR2 YYDKDF (reference sequence). This CDR3 comprises 15 residues. Trimming removed 0 bases at V and 3 bases at J, with 9 bases between. This CDR3 is CATSRDSTNNQPQHF. The CDR3 bases are TGTGCCACCAGCAGAGATTCCACCAACAATCAGCCCCAGCATTTT.

This clone was seen only a few times. The rearrangement links TRBV2 to TRBJ2-3; a weak D match, TRBD1 (5 bases). V was shortened by 9 bases and J by 3 bases, with 10 bases between the two germline ends. The CDR3 runs 12 residues. Germline values: CDR1 SNHLY, CDR2 FYNNEI. In DNA form, the CDR3 reads TGTGCCAGACAGGATCCGACAGATACGCAGTATTTT. Protein sequence: CARQDPTDTQYF. The full variable domain, with the rest looked up from reference TRBV2 and TRBJ2-3, is EPEVTQTPSHQVTQMGQEVILRCVPISNHLYFYWYRQILGQKVEFLVSFYNNEISEKSEIFDDQFSVERPDGSNFTLKIRSTKLEDSAMYFCARQDPTDTQYFGPGTRLTVL.

This clone came up a few times. This rearrangement joins TRBV5-1 to TRBJ2-4; possible D gene TRBD1, 5 bases. The CDR3 contains 14 residues. In germline, CDR1 is SGHRS, CDR2 YFSETQ. Deletions cut 0 bases from V and 8 bases from J, with 12 bases between. Here the CDR3 DNA reads TGCGCCAGCAGCTTGGGCAGGGATGTGGACATTCAGTACTTC. The encoded protein is CASSLGRDVDIQYF.

This chain links TRBV11-2 with TRBJ2-2; perhaps TRBD1 as D (7 bases). The CDR3 is 15 amino acids. V gave up 4 bases and J gave up 2 bases, with 11 bases separating them. Germline V gene sequence: CDR1 SGHAT, CDR2 FQNNGV. In DNA form, the CDR3 reads TGTGCCAGCAGCTGGGGGGACAGCAACACCGGGGAGCTGTTTTTT. Translating it yields CASSWGDSNTGELFF.

V is TRBV13 and J is TRBJ1-2; TRBD1 matches 7 bases. CDR3 length: 13 amino acids. Looked up from germline, CDR1 is PRHDT and CDR2 is FYEKMQ (reference sequence). J was trimmed by 7 bases and V by 5 bases; bases with no gene match: 7. This CDR3 is CASSLGQEGGYTF. CDR3 DNA: TGTGCCAGCAGCCTTGGACAGGAGGGTGGCTACACCTTC.

In the case of this clone: The same CDR3 is also encoded by other DNA sequences in this sample. This sequence joins TRBV29-1 and TRBJ1-2, with D hard to call. The CDR3 extends over 10 amino acids. Germline V gene lookup returns CDR1 SQVTM and CDR2 ANQGSEA. V lost 3 bases and J 6 bases, leaving 5 bases between the germline ends. The CDR3 sequence is CSVEGNGYTF. CDR3 coding DNA: TGCAGCGTTGAGGGAAATGGCTACACCTTC.